Following are 2 T cell receptor beta chains from one sample sequenced in a study of blood T cell repertoires in COVID-19. Using immunoSEQ multiplex PCR, the repertoire was profiled, and TCRdb retains in-frame clones only, with some absent. The sample has about 140,000 clones, about four fifths seen once. The sample taken for sequencing was peripheral blood. The origin of the receptors is a human donor in a cohort sampled during active COVID-19.

This sequence joins TRBV5-6 and TRBJ2-5; 11 positions match TRBD2. Germline V gene data show CDR1 as SGHDT and CDR2 as YYEEEE. J lost 5 bases, V lost 4 bases, and 10 bases had no gene match. CDR3 size: 16 residues. CDR3 in amino acids: CASSEMASGGLETQYF. In DNA form, the CDR3 reads TGTGCCAGCAGCGAGATGGCTAGCGGGGGGCTGGAGACCCAGTACTTC.

The V and J genes are TRBV9 and TRBJ1-6, with 7 bases fitting TRBD1. Germline V lookup: CDR1 SGDLS, CDR2 YYNGEE. This CDR3 spans 15 amino acids. Trimming at V came to 3 bases and at J to 6 bases, leaving 6 bases not matched to a gene. The CDR3 DNA sequence: TGTGCCAGCAGCGCCGGGACAGTAGTTAATTCACCCCTCCACTTT. As protein: CASSAGTVVNSPLHF. The full variable domain, in which reference TRBV9 and TRBJ1-6 provide the parts outside the CDR3, is DSGVTQTPKHLITATGQRVTLRCSPRSGDLSVYWYQQSLDQGLQFLIQYYNGEERAKGNILERFSAQQFPDLHSELNLSSLELGDSALYFCASSAGTVVNSPLHFGNGTRLTVT.